Listed below are T cell receptor beta chains from one sample, sequenced in a study of blood T cell repertoires in COVID-19. Sequencing used immunoSEQ multiplex PCR; TCRdb keeps in-frame clones, though not all of them. Among some 150,000 clones listed, approximately 80% were seen once. Sequenced: peripheral blood. All receptors derive from a human donor in a cohort sampled during active COVID-19. The CDR3 runs from the conserved cysteine through the conserved F or W. The D gene is left open where the match is weak. The size of a clone is reported for some rows only, either as once, few or many, or as a class for expanded clones.

-,-,TRBV7-9,TRBJ2-1,CASSLGQGSYNEQFF,TGTGCCAGCAGCTTGGGGCAGGGCTCCTACAATGAGCAGTTCTTC
-,TRBD1,TRBV5-1,TRBJ1-4,CASSSGQAFANEKLFF,TGCGCCAGCAGCTCCGGACAGGCCTTTGCTAATGAAAAACTGTTTTTT
-,TRBD2,TRBV5-1,TRBJ2-3,CASSKGLAGGTDTQYF,TGCGCCAGCAGTAAGGGACTAGCGGGGGGCACAGATACGCAGTATTTT
-,-,TRBV12-5,TRBJ2-1,CASGLVVSGSSSYNEQFF,TGTGCTAGTGGTTTGGTGGTTAGCGGCTCAAGCTCCTACAATGAGCAGTTCTTC
-,-,TRBV7-9,TRBJ2-2,CASRQQNTGELFF,TGTGCCAGCAGACAACAGAACACCGGGGAGCTGTTTTTT
-,TRBD1,TRBV27,TRBJ2-7,CASRDRAGGYEQYF,TGTGCCAGCAGGGACAGGGCGGGCGGCTACGAGCAGTACTTC
-,-,TRBV5-1,TRBJ1-2,CASSLDFSDGYTF,TGCGCCAGCAGCTTGGATTTTAGTGATGGCTACACCTTC
-,TRBD1,TRBV6-5,TRBJ2-5,CASRKQGEEETQYF,TGTGCCAGCCGGAAACAGGGGGAAGAAGAGACCCAGTACTTC
-,-,TRBV6-4,TRBJ2-1,CASSAGSGSFEQFF,TGTGCCAGCAGTGCGGGTAGCGGATCGTTTGAGCAGTTCTTC
-,-,TRBV18,TRBJ1-5,CASSRQGANQPQHF,TGTGCCAGCTCACGCCAAGGAGCCAATCAGCCCCAGCATTTT
-,-,TRBV29-1,TRBJ2-1,CSVGHQDREQFF,TGCAGCGTGGGCCATCAGGACAGAGAGCAGTTCTTC
-,TRBD1,TRBV7-8,TRBJ2-5,CASSFSGTGEETQYF,TGTGCCAGCAGCTTCTCCGGGACAGGGGAAGAGACCCAGTACTTC
-,-,TRBV24-1,TRBJ2-2,CATGTGITGELFF,TGTGCCACCGGCACAGGGATAACCGGGGAGCTGTTTTTT
-,TRBD1,TRBV12-3/TRBV12-4,TRBJ1-2,CASSHQDRGGYTF,TGTGCCAGCAGTCACCAAGACAGGGGAGGCTACACCTTC
-,TRBD1,TRBV28,TRBJ2-5,CASSSYYTGDAETQYF,TGTGCCAGCAGTTCATATTATACAGGGGATGCGGAGACCCAGTACTTC
-,-,TRBV9,TRBJ1-2,CASRFPTPDYTF,TGTGCCAGCAGGTTTCCGACTCCGGACTACACCTTC
once,-,TRBV11-1,TRBJ2-2,CASSLRGLSNTGELFF,TGTGCCAGCAGCTTACGGGGGTTGAGTAACACCGGGGAGCTGTTTTTT
-,TRBD2,TRBV7-9,TRBJ2-5,CASSLFSGGRETQYF,TGTGCCAGCAGCTTATTTAGCGGGGGGCGAGAGACCCAGTACTTC
once,-,TRBV9,TRBJ2-5,CASSVGGGTQETQYF,TGTGCCAGCAGCGTAGGGGGGGGCACTCAAGAGACCCAGTACTTC
many,TRBD1,TRBV3-1/TRBV3-2,TRBJ1-6,CAAGTGDNSPLHF,TGTGCCGCCGGGACAGGGGATAATTCACCCCTCCACTTT
-,-,TRBV11-3,TRBJ2-1,CASSVRGYNEQFF,TGTGCCAGCAGCGTCAGGGGTTACAATGAGCAGTTCTTC
-,TRBD1,TRBV7-9,TRBJ1-2,CASSPTGDGYTF,TGTGCCAGCAGCCCGACAGGGGATGGCTACACCTTC
-,TRBD2,TRBV5-1,TRBJ2-3,CASSLAGGVVAGPTDTQYF,TGCGCCAGCAGCTTGGCGGGGGGAGTGGTAGCGGGCCCCACAGATACGCAGTATTTT
-,-,TRBV6-2/TRBV6-3,TRBJ1-5,CASSPGGGNQPQHF,TGTGCCAGCAGCCCGGGGGGGGGCAATCAGCCCCAGCATTTT
-,TRBD1,TRBV5-4,TRBJ1-3,CASSLAGQGAGNTIYF,TGTGCCAGCAGCTTGGCCGGACAGGGGGCAGGAAACACCATATATTTT
-,TRBD2,TRBV27,TRBJ2-1,CASTSALAGGGSYNEQFF,TGTGCCAGCACCTCGGCGCTAGCGGGGGGCGGCTCCTACAATGAGCAGTTCTTC
-,-,TRBV27,TRBJ1-1,CASSYRRAEAFF,TGTGCCAGCAGCTATAGGAGGGCTGAAGCTTTCTTT
-,-,TRBV7-9,TRBJ2-2,CASSPRTGELFF,TGTGCCAGCAGCCCGCGCACCGGGGAGCTGTTTTTT
-,-,TRBV7-2,TRBJ2-7,CASSLVVQAYEQYF,TGTGCCAGCAGCTTAGTTGTCCAGGCCTACGAGCAGTACTTC
-,TRBD1,TRBV5-6,TRBJ2-3,CASSLLVAQGNELGDTQYF,TGTGCCAGCAGCTTATTAGTTGCACAGGGGAACGAGTTAGGGGATACGCAGTATTTT
-,TRBD2,TRBV5-4,TRBJ2-5,CASSTGLAGNQETQYF,TGTGCCAGCAGCACCGGACTAGCGGGAAATCAAGAGACCCAGTACTTC
-,TRBD2,TRBV18,TRBJ2-3,CASSGTSGDTDTQYF,TGTGCCAGCTCTGGGACTAGCGGGGACACAGATACGCAGTATTTT
-,-,TRBV24-1,TRBJ1-1,CATSDSTWTEAFF,TGTGCCACCAGTGATTCTACTTGGACTGAAGCTTTCTTT
-,TRBD2,TRBV25-1,TRBJ2-5,CASSERGGFETQYF,TGTGCCAGCAGTGAACGGGGGGGTTTTGAGACCCAGTACTTC
-,TRBD2,TRBV30,TRBJ2-5,CAWRLTGGGETQYF,TGTGCCTGGAGACTGACGGGAGGGGGGGAGACCCAGTACTTC
-,TRBD1,TRBV7-8,TRBJ1-1,CASSARTGPYTEAFF,TGTGCCAGCAGCGCCCGGACAGGGCCATACACTGAAGCTTTCTTT
few,-,TRBV5-1,TRBJ2-7,CASSLGDRYYEQYF,TGCGCCAGCAGCTTGGGAGACAGGTACTACGAGCAGTACTTC
-,-,TRBV3-1/TRBV3-2,TRBJ2-7,CASSQGNGGNEQYF,TGTGCCAGCAGCCAGGGTAACGGCGGTAACGAGCAGTACTTC
-,-,TRBV19,TRBJ2-5,CASSIFGRLGRSETQYF,TGTGCCAGTAGTATTTTTGGACGTCTGGGGCGCTCCGAGACCCAGTACTTC
-,TRBD1,TRBV19,TRBJ2-5,CASRTRGYGETQYF,TGTGCCAGTAGAACCAGGGGGTACGGAGAGACCCAGTACTTC
-,TRBD1,TRBV11-2,TRBJ2-3,CASSERRGQGHPDTQYF,TGTGCCAGCAGCGAACGCCGCGGACAGGGGCACCCAGATACGCAGTATTTT
-,-,TRBV6-4,TRBJ2-1,CASTDEQFF,TGTGCCAGCACGGATGAGCAGTTCTTC
-,-,TRBV9,TRBJ2-5,CASSVVGRQETQYF,TGTGCCAGCAGCGTAGTTGGCCGACAAGAGACCCAGTACTTC
once,-,TRBV2,TRBJ2-1,CASWGEYNEQFF,TGTGCCAGCTGGGGCGAGTACAATGAGCAGTTCTTC
-,TRBD1,TRBV18,TRBJ1-1,CASSPEADRGNTEAFF,TGTGCCAGCTCACCCGAGGCGGACAGGGGGAACACTGAAGCTTTCTTT
-,-,TRBV5-1,TRBJ1-6,CASSLDSSYNSPLHF,TGCGCCAGCAGCTTGGACAGCTCCTATAATTCACCCCTCCACTTT
-,TRBD1,TRBV29-1,TRBJ2-3,CSVQTGNFGTDTQYF,TGCAGCGTCCAGACAGGGAATTTTGGCACAGATACGCAGTATTTT
-,-,TRBV28,TRBJ1-5,CASTLFSGSSNQPQHF,TGTGCCAGCACCCTCTTTTCTGGTAGTAGCAATCAGCCCCAGCATTTT
-,TRBD1,TRBV9,TRBJ1-1,CASSPSRTGINTEAFF,TGTGCCAGCAGCCCCTCCAGGACAGGAATTAACACTGAAGCTTTCTTT